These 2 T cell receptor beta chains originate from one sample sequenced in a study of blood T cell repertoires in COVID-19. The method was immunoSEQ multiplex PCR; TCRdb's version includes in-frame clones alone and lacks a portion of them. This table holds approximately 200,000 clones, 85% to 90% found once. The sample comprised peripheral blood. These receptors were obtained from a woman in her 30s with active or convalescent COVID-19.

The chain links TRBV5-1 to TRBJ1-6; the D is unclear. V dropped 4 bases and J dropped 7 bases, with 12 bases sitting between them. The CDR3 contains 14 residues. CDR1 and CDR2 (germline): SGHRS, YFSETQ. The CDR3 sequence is CASSGLSQNSPLHF. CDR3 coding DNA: TGCGCCAGCAGCGGACTCTCACAAAATTCACCCCTCCACTTT. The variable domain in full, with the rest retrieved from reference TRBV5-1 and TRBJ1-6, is KAGVTQTPRYLIKTRGQQVTLSCSPISGHRSVSWYQQTPGQGLQFLFEYFSETQRNKGNFPGRFSGRQFSNSRSEMNVSTLELGDSALYLCASSGLSQNSPLHFGNGTRLTVT.

CDR3 nucleotides: TGTGCCAGCACCTGGGGGGGATACGAGCAGTACTTC. This sequence encodes CASTWGGYEQYF. The chain combines TRBV28 with TRBJ2-7, with 7 bases lining up with TRBD2. V shed 7 bases, J shed 4 bases, and the junction held 4 bases outside the gene matches. This CDR3 is built from 12 residues. Germline CDR1 MDHEN, CDR2 SYDVKM.